Each of the 20 T cell receptor beta chains below was sequenced from the same sample in a study of identical twins. TCRdb reprocessed the 5' RACE reads via MiXCR and lists one record per CDR3 protein. The sample lists fewer than 650,000 distinct CDR3 sequences, 7.1% occurring once. This same sample was also taken into another study, of yellow fever vaccine responses in identical twins.

Sequenced sample: PBMCs. These receptor sequences come from a woman aged 18 to 35 in good health.

V usage is TRBV11-2 and J usage is TRBJ1-3; D is unclear. The germline V gene has CDR1 SGHAT and CDR2 FQNNGV. CDR3 length: 13 amino acids. V shed 0 bases and J shed 9 bases, with 9 bases lying between them. The CDR3 DNA is TGTGCCAGCAGCTTAGATGGGGAACTCACCATATATTTT. Translating gives CASSLDGELTIYF.

This clonotype was found many times. The chain recombines TRBV12-3 or TRBV12-4 with TRBJ2-1, with D maybe TRBD1 (7 bases). This CDR3 region has 15 residues. Trimming took 3 bases from V and 5 from J, leaving 14 bases between them. The chain's CDR3 is CASSFPGGQNNEQFF. The CDR3 nucleotides read TGTGCCAGCAGTTTTCCCGGGGGACAGAACAATGAGCAGTTCTTC.

This clonotype was recorded at least ten times. The chain links TRBV27 to TRBJ2-1; 11 nucleotides align to TRBD2. Germline loops: CDR1 MNHEY, CDR2 SMNVEV (reference sequence). The CDR3 extends over 18 amino acids. V lost 3 bases and J lost 0; bases outside the gene matches: 7. Here the CDR3 reads CASSLTSGIPTSYNEQFF. Here the CDR3 DNA reads TGTGCCAGCAGTTTGACTAGCGGGATCCCAACCTCCTACAATGAGCAGTTCTTC.

This clonotype was seen repeatedly, ten times or more. This chain links TRBV29-1 with TRBJ2-3, with 12 bases fitting TRBD2. Per germline, CDR1 SQVTM and CDR2 ANQGSEA. The CDR3 extends over 14 amino acids. J was trimmed by 3 bases and V by 6 bases; bases with no gene match: 4. The DNA of the CDR3 is TGCAGCGTCCCGACTAGCGGGGGAACAGATACGCAGTATTTT. This sequence encodes CSVPTSGGTDTQYF.

This clonotype was detected many times. The genes are TRBV5-4 and TRBJ2-1; no definite D call. CDR1 and CDR2 (germline): SGHNT, YYREEE (reference sequence). CDR3 length: 16 amino acids. Trimming shortened V by 5 bases and J by 7 bases, and 22 bases separated the two germline ends. The chain's CDR3 is CASSTGRSPTLNEQFF. The CDR3 DNA sequence: TGTGCCAGCAGTACCGGTCGGAGCCCTACATTAAATGAGCAGTTCTTC.

This clonotype has at least ten counts. The rearrangement links TRBV5-1 to TRBJ2-7; no reliable D call. Trimming removed 1 base from V and 2 bases from J, with 13 bases in between. CDR1 and CDR2 from the germline V gene are SGHRS and YFSETQ. CDR3 length: 15 residues. DNA of the CDR3: TGCGCCAGCAGCTTGACCGTAGGGTCAGCCTACGAGCAGTACTTC. This gives the protein CASSLTVGSAYEQYF.

The chain links TRBV28 to TRBJ2-7; D is ambiguous. The germline gives CDR1 MDHEN, CDR2 SYDVKM. This CDR3 has 17 residues. V lost 4 bases and J 2 bases, leaving 21 bases between the germline ends. CDR3 sequence: CASSSPKARWPTYEQYV. CDR3 in DNA: TGTGCCAGCAGTTCCCCCAAAGCCCGCTGGCCGACCTACGAGCAGTACGTC.

This clonotype was seen ten or more times. J is TRBJ2-2 and V is TRBV12-3 or TRBV12-4; D possibly uses TRBD1 or TRBD2 (6 bases each). This CDR3 is built from 13 residues. Trimming shortened V by 6 bases and J by 7 bases, and 12 bases separated the two germline ends. The CDR3 region has the DNA TGTGCCAGCAGCTTGAGGGGGGTCGGGGAGCTGTTTTTT. Encoded protein: CASSLRGVGELFF.

This clonotype has a handful of counts. The genes are TRBV9 and TRBJ2-7, with TRBD2 identical over 9 bases. Germline CDR1 and CDR2: SGDLS and YYNGEE. V gave up 0 bases and J gave up 5 bases; unmatched junction bases: 3. The CDR3 is 14 amino acids. CDR3 nucleotides: TGTGCCAGCAGCGTAGGCGGGAGGGCCCACGAGCAGTACTTC. This translates into CASSVGGRAHEQYF.

This clonotype was observed at least ten times. The gene calls are TRBV12-3 or TRBV12-4 and TRBJ1-1; maybe TRBD1 (5 bases). Trimming took off 5 bases at V and 2 bases at J, with 12 bases between the two ends. This CDR3 has 14 amino acids. The CDR3 DNA is TGTGCCAGCAGTCGGATCGACAGTAACACTGAAGCTTTCTTT. Amino acid sequence: CASSRIDSNTEAFF.

J is TRBJ2-7 and V is TRBV14; maybe TRBD1 (5 bases). CDR3 length: 13 amino acids. The V end lost 5 bases, the J end lost 7 bases, and 15 bases lay between the germline ends. Germline V CDR1 and CDR2: SGHDN, FVKESK. CDR3 nucleotide sequence: TGTGCCAGCAGCACCTCCAGGGCTGGAGAGCAGTACTTC. Its protein is CASSTSRAGEQYF.

The gene calls are TRBV12-3 or TRBV12-4 and TRBJ2-1; TRBD2 matches at 8 bases. With 4 bases clipped from V and 1 base from J, the junction kept 15 bases outside the gene matches. CDR3 length equals 19 residues. The CDR3 DNA is TGTGCCAGCAGTTCCGTTAGGCGGGGGGTTTCTCTATCCTACAATGAGCAGTTCTTC. Encoded protein: CASSSVRRGVSLSYNEQFF.

This clonotype has just a few counts. This sequence joins TRBV5-5 and TRBJ2-1; D might be TRBD1 or TRBD2, each matching 6 bases. The CDR3 runs 17 residues. In germline, CDR1 is SGHKS, CDR2 YYEKEE (reference sequence). Between the trimmed V and J ends, which lost 3 bases and 0 bases, there was a span of 16 bases. CDR3 DNA sequence: TGTGCCAGCAGCTCAAGGGGGGCCATTACCTCCTACAATGAGCAGTTCTTC. The encoded protein is CASSSRGAITSYNEQFF. Full variable domain (missing parts from reference TRBV5-5 and TRBJ2-1): DAGVTQSPTHLIKTRGQQVTLRCSPISGHKSVSWYQQVLGQGPQFIFQYYEKEERGRGNFPDRFSARQFPNYSSELNVNALLLGDSALYLCASSSRGAITSYNEQFFGPGTRLTVL.

In its sample, this clonotype was seen many times. The rearrangement links TRBV6-1 to TRBJ1-1; possibly TRBD1 for D (6 bases). Germline-derived CDR1 and CDR2 are MNHNS and SASEGT. CDR3 length equals 15 residues. Trimming removed 6 bases from V and 5 bases from J, with 19 bases in between. CDR3 region: CASRELAGVGTEAFF. CDR3 bases: TGTGCCAGCAGGGAGCTGGCAGGGGTGGGGACTGAAGCTTTCTTT.

This clonotype was detected ten times or more. The V and J genes are TRBV7-9 and TRBJ2-4, with 8 bases that match TRBD2. The CDR3 sequence is 16 residues long. Germline-derived CDR1 and CDR2 are SEHNR and FQNEAQ (reference sequence). The V segment lost 4 bases and the J segment 4 bases; nucleotides outside the gene matches: 9. DNA of the CDR3: TGTGCCAGCAGCTCCCCGGATCGGGAGGGGAAAAACATTCAGTACTTC. Amino acids: CASSSPDREGKNIQYF.

The chain uses TRBV18 and TRBJ1-1; TRBD1 might be the D (5 bases). Trimming left V 3 bases short and J 3 bases short, with 11 bases between. The V gene's germline CDR1 is KGHSH and CDR2 LQKENI. The CDR3 totals 14 residues. The CDR3 here is CASSPSGAYTEAFF. CDR3 nucleotide sequence: TGTGCCAGCTCACCTTCTGGGGCTTACACTGAAGCTTTCTTT.

This clonotype was counted a few times. V is TRBV5-5 and J is TRBJ2-1, with D possibly matching TRBD2 (5 bases). Trimming pared 1 base from V and 0 bases from J, leaving 14 bases between. Germline V CDR1 and CDR2: SGHKS, YYEKEE (reference sequence). This CDR3 has 17 residues. The CDR3 loop reads CASSLRPTRDSYNEQFF. The CDR3 nucleotides read TGTGCCAGCAGCTTGCGGCCAACCCGGGACTCCTACAATGAGCAGTTCTTC.

This clonotype was observed many times. V and J are TRBV12-3 or TRBV12-4 and TRBJ2-4, with D possibly TRBD2 on 6 matching bases. Trimming stripped 3 bases from V and 3 bases from J, with 12 bases between. The CDR3 sequence is 15 residues long. The CDR3 DNA reads as TGTGCCAGCAGTTTTAGGCAGGGAGGCAAAAACATTCAGTACTTC. Translated, it gives CASSFRQGGKNIQYF.

This clonotype showed up many times. The genes are TRBV5-1 and TRBJ1-1, with a weak D call TRBD1 (5 bases). Deletions cut 1 base from V and 0 bases from J, with 10 bases between. The CDR3 totals 15 residues. The V gene's germline CDR1 is SGHRS and CDR2 YFSETQ. The CDR3 protein is CASSLLTDMNTEAFF. DNA for the CDR3: TGCGCCAGCAGCTTGTTGACGGACATGAACACTGAAGCTTTCTTT.

This clonotype was seen only a few times. This chain uses TRBV15 with TRBJ2-1; TRBD2 agrees at 16 bases. CDR3 length equals 16 residues. Per the germline V gene, CDR1 is LNHNV and CDR2 is YYDKDF (reference sequence). V was pared by 4 bases and J by 7 bases, with 4 bases of the junction left unmatched. CDR3 DNA sequence: TGTGCCACCAGCATCGGGACTAGCGGGAGGGGGAATGAGCAGTTCTTC. Encoded protein: CATSIGTSGRGNEQFF.